This T cell receptor beta chain is drawn from a study of tumor-infiltrating lymphocytes in primary liver carcinoma. Unsorted whole blood supplied the blood RNA, and germline DNA was isolated too. Patients were chronically HBV-infected and treatment-naive. Notes on this clonotype: Its antigen is unknown. At one of its ends the junction is not consistent with the germline gene, which may arise from a read error.

General study results and limits: Among the pair types, tumor region pairs showed more overlap than tumor-adjacent and tumor-blood pairs.

There are 14 residues in the CDR3. From germline, CDR1 is SGHNT and CDR2 YENEEA. The investigators made TCR beta cDNA from around 530 ng total RNA, using a constant-region primer. Three-round nested multiplex PCR performed with slightly modified ARM-PCR produced the TCR beta libraries. A C-beta reverse primer and TRBV1-TRBV30 forward primers served in each of the first two PCR rounds, at 9 to 11 cycles apiece. From the multiplex PCR reads, TCRdb called clonotypes with MiXCR, one entry per CDR3 protein. Here the sample spans fewer than 350,000 distinct CDR3 sequences, less than 70% being singletons. The specimen was peripheral blood. The chain recombines TRBV11-3 with TRBJ2-1, with D perhaps matching TRBD2 (6 bases). This clonotype was sampled from a man aged 35 to 55 with primary liver carcinoma and hepatitis B virus infection. As DNA, the CDR3 is TGTGCCAACAGCTTAGCGGCAGGAAGGGATGAGCAGTTCTTC. This codes for CANSLAAGRDEQFF.